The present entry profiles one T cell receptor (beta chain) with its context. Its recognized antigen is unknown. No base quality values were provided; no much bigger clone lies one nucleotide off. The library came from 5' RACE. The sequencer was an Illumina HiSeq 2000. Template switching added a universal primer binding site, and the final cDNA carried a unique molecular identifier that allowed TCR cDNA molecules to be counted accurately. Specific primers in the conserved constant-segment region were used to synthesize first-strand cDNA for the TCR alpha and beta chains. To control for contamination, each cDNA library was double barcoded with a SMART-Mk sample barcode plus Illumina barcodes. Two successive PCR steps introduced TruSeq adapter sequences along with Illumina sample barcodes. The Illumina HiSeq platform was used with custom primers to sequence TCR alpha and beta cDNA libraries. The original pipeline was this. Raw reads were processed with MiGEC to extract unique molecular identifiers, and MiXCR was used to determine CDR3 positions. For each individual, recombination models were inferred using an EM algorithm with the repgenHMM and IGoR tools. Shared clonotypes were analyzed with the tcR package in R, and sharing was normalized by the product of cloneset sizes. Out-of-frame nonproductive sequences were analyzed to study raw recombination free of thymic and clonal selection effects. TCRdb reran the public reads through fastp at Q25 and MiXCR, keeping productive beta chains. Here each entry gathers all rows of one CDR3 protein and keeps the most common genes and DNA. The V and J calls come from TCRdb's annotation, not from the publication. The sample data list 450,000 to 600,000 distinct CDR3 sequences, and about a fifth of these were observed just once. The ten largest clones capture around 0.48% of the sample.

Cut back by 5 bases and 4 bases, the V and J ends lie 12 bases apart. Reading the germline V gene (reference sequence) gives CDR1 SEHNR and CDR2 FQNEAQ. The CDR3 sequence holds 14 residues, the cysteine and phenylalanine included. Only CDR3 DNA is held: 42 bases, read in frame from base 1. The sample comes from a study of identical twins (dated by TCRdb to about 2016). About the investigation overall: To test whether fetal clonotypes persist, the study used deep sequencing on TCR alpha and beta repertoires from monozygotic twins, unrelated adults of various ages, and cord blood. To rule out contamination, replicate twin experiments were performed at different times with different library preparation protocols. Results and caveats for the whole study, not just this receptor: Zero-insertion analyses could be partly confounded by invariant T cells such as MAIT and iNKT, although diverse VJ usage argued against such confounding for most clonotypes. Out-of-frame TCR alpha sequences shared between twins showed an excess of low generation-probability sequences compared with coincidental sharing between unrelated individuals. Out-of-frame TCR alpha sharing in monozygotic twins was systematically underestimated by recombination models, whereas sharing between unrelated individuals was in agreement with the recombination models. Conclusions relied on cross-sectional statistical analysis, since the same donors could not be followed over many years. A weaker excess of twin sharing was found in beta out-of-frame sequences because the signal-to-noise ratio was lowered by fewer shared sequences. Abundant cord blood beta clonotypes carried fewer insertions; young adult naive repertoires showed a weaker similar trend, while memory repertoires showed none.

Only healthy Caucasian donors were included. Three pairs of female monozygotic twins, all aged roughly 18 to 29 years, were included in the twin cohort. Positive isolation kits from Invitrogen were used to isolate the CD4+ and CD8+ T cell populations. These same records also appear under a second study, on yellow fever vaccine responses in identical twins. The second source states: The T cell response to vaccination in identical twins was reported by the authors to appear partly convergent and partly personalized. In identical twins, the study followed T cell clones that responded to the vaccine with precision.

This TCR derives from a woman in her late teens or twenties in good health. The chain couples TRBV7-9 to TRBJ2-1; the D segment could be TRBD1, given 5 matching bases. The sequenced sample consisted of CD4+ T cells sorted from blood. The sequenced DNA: TGTGCCAGCAGCCCCGTTCAGGGATACAATGAGCAGTTCTTC. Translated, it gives CASSPVQGYNEQFF. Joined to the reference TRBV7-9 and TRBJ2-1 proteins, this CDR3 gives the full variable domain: DTGVSQNPRHKITKRGQNVTFRCDPISEHNRLYWYRQTLGQGPEFLTYFQNEAQLEKSRLLSDRFSAERPKGSFSTLEIQRTEQGDSAMYLCASSPVQGYNEQFFGPGTRLTVL.